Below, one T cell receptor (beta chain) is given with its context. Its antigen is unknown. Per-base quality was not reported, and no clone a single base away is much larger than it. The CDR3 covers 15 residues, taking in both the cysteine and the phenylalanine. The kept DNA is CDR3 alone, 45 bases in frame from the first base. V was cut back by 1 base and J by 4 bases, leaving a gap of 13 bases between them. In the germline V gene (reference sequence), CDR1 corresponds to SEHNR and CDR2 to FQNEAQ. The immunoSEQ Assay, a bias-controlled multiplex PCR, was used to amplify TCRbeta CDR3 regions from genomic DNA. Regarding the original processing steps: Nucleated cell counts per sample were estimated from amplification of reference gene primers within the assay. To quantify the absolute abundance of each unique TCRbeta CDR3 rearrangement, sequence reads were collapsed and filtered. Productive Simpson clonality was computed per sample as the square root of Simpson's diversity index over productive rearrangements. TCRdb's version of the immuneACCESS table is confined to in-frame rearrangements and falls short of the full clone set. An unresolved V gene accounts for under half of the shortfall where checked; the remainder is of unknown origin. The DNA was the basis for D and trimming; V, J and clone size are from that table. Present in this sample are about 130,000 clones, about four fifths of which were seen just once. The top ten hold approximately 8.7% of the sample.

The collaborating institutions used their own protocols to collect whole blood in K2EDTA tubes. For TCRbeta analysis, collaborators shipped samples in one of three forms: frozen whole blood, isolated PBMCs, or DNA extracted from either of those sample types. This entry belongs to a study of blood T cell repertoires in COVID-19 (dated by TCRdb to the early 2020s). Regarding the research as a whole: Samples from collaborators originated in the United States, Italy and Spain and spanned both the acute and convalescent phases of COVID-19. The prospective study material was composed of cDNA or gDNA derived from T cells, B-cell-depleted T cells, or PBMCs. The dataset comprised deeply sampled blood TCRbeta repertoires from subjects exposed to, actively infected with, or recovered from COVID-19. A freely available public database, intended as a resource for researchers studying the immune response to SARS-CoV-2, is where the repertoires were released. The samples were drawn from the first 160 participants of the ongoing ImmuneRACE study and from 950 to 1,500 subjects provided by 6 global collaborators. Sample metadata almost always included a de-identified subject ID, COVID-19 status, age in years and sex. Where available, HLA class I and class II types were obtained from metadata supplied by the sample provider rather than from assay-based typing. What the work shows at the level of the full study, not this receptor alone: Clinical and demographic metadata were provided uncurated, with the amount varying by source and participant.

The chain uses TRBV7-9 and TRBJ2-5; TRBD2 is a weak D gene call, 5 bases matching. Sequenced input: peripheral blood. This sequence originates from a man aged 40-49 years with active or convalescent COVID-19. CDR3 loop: CASSLERTAGETQYF. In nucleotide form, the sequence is TGTGCCAGCAGCTTAGAACGAACGGCGGGAGAGACCCAGTACTTC.